This T cell receptor beta chain was sequenced for a study of CD8+CD57+ T cells in acquired aplastic anemia. Study summary: Isolated CD4+ and CD8+ cells, once sorted, yielded DNA averaging about 3.2 ug. Study-level points and caveats: Patients and controls shared twenty-nine CD8+ CDR3 sequences.

The template used for profiling TCR beta VDJ and CDR3 was genomic DNA. Each CDR3 protein gets one entry after TCRdb re-called the reads with MiXCR. The table includes approximately 200,000 distinct CDR3 sequences, around 66% detected once. The germline V gene encodes CDR1 SGHTA and CDR2 FQGNSA. V was clipped by 3 bases and J by 1 base, with 9 bases between them. This CDR3 contains 14 residues. As to this clonotype: Its antigen is unidentified.

This receptor was taken from a human donor with severe aplastic anemia or a healthy control (not recorded which). The chain couples TRBV7-2 to TRBJ2-5; the D is unclear. The material sequenced was sorted CD4+, CD8+, or CD8+CD57+ T cells (not recorded which) from PBMCs. The CDR3 sequence is CASSLSGTQETQYF. In DNA, the CDR3 is TGTGCCAGCAGCTTGTCGGGCACCCAAGAGACCCAGTACTTC.